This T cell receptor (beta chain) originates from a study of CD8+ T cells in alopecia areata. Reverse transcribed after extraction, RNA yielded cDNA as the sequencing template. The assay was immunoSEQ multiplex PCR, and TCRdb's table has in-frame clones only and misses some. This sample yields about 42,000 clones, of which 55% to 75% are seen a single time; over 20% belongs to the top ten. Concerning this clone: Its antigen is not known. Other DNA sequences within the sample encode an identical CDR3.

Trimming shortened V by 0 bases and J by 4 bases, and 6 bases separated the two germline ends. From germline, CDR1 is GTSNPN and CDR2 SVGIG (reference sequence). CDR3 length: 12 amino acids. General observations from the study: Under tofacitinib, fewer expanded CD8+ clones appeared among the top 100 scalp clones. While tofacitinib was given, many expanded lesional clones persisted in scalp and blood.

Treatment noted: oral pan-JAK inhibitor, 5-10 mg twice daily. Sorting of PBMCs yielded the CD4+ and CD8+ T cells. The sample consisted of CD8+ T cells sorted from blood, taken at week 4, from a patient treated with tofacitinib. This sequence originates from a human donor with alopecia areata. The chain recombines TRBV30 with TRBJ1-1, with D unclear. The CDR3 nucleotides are TGTGCCTGGAGTGTATCGGGCACTGAAGCTTTCTTT. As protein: CAWSVSGTEAFF.